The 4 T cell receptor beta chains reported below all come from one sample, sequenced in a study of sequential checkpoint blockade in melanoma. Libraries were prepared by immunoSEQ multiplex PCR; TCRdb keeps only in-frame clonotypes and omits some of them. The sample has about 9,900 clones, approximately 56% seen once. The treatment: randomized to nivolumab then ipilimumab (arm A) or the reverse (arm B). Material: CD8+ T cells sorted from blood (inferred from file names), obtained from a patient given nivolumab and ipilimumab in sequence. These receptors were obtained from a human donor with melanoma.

This CDR3 reads CASSQVSQGLNTEAFF. CDR3 DNA sequence: TGCGCCAGCAGCCAAGTGTCCCAGGGGTTGAACACTGAAGCTTTCTTT. This chain links TRBV4-1 with TRBJ1-1; maybe TRBD1 (6 bases). CDR1 is MGHRA and CDR2 is YSYEKL in the germline V gene. Trimming removed 1 base at V and 0 bases at J, with 12 bases between. CDR3 length equals 16 residues.

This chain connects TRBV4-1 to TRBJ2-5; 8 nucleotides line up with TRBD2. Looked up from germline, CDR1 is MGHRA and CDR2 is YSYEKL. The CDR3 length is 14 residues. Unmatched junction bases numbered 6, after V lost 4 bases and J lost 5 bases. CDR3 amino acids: CASSPRAGVETQYF. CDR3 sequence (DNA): TGCGCCAGCAGCCCCAGAGCGGGGGTTGAGACCCAGTACTTC.

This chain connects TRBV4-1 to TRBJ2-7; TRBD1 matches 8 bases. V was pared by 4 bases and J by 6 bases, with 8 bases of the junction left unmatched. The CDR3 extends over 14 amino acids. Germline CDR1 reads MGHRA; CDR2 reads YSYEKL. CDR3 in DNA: TGCGCCAGCAGCCGAGGGACAGGTCTGTTCGAGCAGTACTTC. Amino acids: CASSRGTGLFEQYF.

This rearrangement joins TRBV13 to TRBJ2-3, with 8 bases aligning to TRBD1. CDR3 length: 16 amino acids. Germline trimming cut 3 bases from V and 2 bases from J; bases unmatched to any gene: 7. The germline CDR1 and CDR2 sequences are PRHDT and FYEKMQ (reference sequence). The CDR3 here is CASSFPRQGNTDTQYF. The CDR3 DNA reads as TGTGCCAGCAGCTTTCCTCGACAGGGGAACACAGATACGCAGTATTTT.